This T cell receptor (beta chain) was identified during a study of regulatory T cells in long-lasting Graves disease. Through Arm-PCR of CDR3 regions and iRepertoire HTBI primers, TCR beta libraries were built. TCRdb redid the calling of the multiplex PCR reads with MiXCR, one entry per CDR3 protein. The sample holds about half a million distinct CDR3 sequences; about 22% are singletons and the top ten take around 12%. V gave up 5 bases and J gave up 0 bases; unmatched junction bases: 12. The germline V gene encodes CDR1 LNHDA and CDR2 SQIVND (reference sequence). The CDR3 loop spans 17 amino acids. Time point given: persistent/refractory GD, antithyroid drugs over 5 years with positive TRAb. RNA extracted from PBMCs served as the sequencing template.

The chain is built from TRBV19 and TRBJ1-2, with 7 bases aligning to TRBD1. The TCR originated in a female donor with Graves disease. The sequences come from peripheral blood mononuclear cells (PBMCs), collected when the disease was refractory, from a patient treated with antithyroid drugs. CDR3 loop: CASSPRDSPISNYGYTF. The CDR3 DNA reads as TGTGCCAGTAGTCCTCGGGACAGTCCCATCTCTAACTATGGCTACACCTTC.